This T cell receptor beta chain was captured in a study of vaccination effects on CD4 cells after COVID-19 (dated by TCRdb to between 2021 and 2023). Turning to the overall study: The ViraFEST assay stimulated PBMC with viral peptide pools and then used TCR sequencing to identify antigen-specific CD4+ T cell clonotypes by expansion. Each well held two million PBMC cultured in IMDM containing around 5% human AB serum, 10 IU/ml IL-2 and gentamicin, along with roughly 10 ug/ml peptides. The full study included fewer than eleven COVID-19 convalescent patients and a few SARS-CoV-2-naive healthy vaccine recipients. Cultures from other donors in the study were sequenced with the Oncomine TCR Beta short-read assay on an Illumina iSeq 100. The study compared SARS-CoV-2 spike-specific CD4+ TCR repertoires before and after mRNA vaccination in COVID-19 convalescent patients and infection-naive vaccine recipients. Each participant received two doses of an mRNA SARS-CoV-2 vaccine, either BNT162b2 or mRNA-1273. The paper as a whole reports these results and caveats: Among healthy vaccine recipients, nearly all vaccine-induced clones were SARS-CoV-2 mono-reactive, and only 1 of 255 was cross-reactive with common cold coronaviruses. Both infection-induced and vaccine-induced clones contracted markedly at late post-vaccination timepoints, which is consistent with waning T cell responses. The study was limited by a small number of convalescent patients, and early post-infection timepoints were lacking.

Concerning this clone: The antigen it binds to is not known. No clone much larger than this one lies a single base away; base qualities are absent.

The library relied on the immunoSEQ multiplex PCR assay. TCR beta CDR3 sequencing was performed on DNA from the cultured, isolated CD4+ T cells. The original methods were these. Non-productive TCR sequences were removed and reads were trimmed to the CDR3 region, keeping CDR3s of at least 7 amino acids. Antigen-specific clonotypes were identified with the MANAFEST web app by comparing expansion in peptide wells against reference cultures. To count as positive, a clone had to show expansion at FDR<0.05 compared with the reference and with all other wells, an odds ratio above 5, and a frequency above 0.1% in two replicate wells. A clonotype was called cross-reactive if it was significantly expanded both in SARS-CoV-2 spike wells and in at least one common cold coronavirus spike condition. Using the stringdist R package, CDR3 similarity was measured by Levenshtein distance, and unrooted trees were constructed with ape in R 3.6.1. What TCRdb holds here is the immuneACCESS table cut down to in-frame rearrangements. Part of the clones is not present; checked against another copy, under half of the missing clones reflect an unresolved V gene, and the others are unexplained. V and J calls and clone size are given by that table; D and trimming were obtained from the DNA. In this sample the table shows under 50,000 clones, approximately 70% of which occur a single time. The ten largest clonotypes hold approximately 5% of the sample.

After roughly 11 days of culture, CD4+ T cells were isolated with the EasySep CD4+ T cell isolation kit. The absence of prior SARS-CoV-2 infection in healthy vaccine recipients was confirmed by negative nucleocapsid antibodies before and after vaccination. On days 3 and 7, half of the culture medium was replaced with fresh IL-2-containing medium. Unless noted otherwise, every peptide stimulation condition was grown in triplicate wells. Using Ficoll-Paque Plus gradient centrifugation, PBMC were separated from whole blood and then either used fresh or cryopreserved at -140C. Genomic DNA was extracted from cultured CD4+ T cells with the QIAamp micro DNA kit. The junction shows trimming of 0 bases on V and 3 bases on J, and the gene matches do not reach 10 bases of it. Its CDR3 holds 17 amino acids, cysteine through phenylalanine. Only the CDR3 part of the read is kept: 51 bases, read in frame from the first base. Based on the germline V gene (reference sequence), the CDR1 and CDR2 sequences are SEHNR and FQNEAQ.

The receptor comes from a human donor who received a COVID-19 vaccine. The chain couples TRBV7-9 to TRBJ1-1, with 7 bases matching TRBD1. The sample was CD4+ T cells from PBMCs cultured without peptide, taken before COVID-19 vaccination. The CDR3 protein: CASSLAVTDRAYTEAFF. The sequence in DNA is TGTGCCAGCAGCTTAGCTGTGACAGACAGGGCATACACTGAAGCTTTCTTT.